The clone carrying this T cell receptor beta chain was counted at least ten times. This entry belongs to a study of human T cells and chemical hapten exposure. TCRdb reanalysed the RACE reads using MiXCR and keeps one entry per CDR3 protein. Of around 120,000 distinct CDR3 sequences listed, approximately 13% are singletons. The CDR3 loop spans 12 amino acids. The V gene's germline CDR1 is MNHEY and CDR2 SVGEGT. V shed 6 bases and J shed 8 bases, with 11 bases lying between them. The time point is: patch test 1, 2 weeks after DPC sensitization. Treatment indicated: therapeutic diphenylcyclopropenone sensitization with weekly scalp DPC.

This TCR came from a man in his late teens or twenties with alopecia areata. Some clones in this sample may be carry-over from other donors' samples. The sequencing here drew on whole blood, taken in connection with sensitization to the hapten diphenylcyclopropenone (DPC). The chain uses TRBV6-2 or TRBV6-3 and TRBJ2-1; D gene ambiguous. The chain's CDR3 is CASRGIRDEQFF. The CDR3 DNA follows: TGTGCCAGCAGGGGAATCCGGGATGAGCAGTTCTTC.